The T cell receptor beta chain described here comes from a study of T cell responses to AZD1222 COVID-19 vaccine. Only one count was recorded for this clone. Its target is not known. TCRdb's copy holds only in-frame clones and misses some; the assay was immunoSEQ multiplex PCR. Here the sample spans approximately 90,000 clones, 70% to 90% being singletons. Notes on the study in general: Spike-spanning, vaccine-associated CD4 TCRs were dominant at 160-218 and 743-854.

The J segment lost 13 bases and the V segment lost 2 bases, leaving 7 bases of the junction unmatched. The CDR3 has 14 residues. The germline V gene has CDR1 MDHEN and CDR2 SYDVKM. The receptor was derived from an adult in good health. The rearrangement uses TRBV28 and TRBJ2-6, with 8 bases that match TRBD1. The source was peripheral blood, collected on day 0 of AZD1222 vaccination. CDR3 bases: TGTGCCAGCAGTTTAGGGACAGGTCCCTTGGTCCTGACTTTC. It codes for CASSLGTGPLVLTF.